The source of this T cell receptor (beta chain) is a study of cytomegalovirus exposure and HLA in healthy donors. TCRdb's table, derived via immunoSEQ multiplex PCR, lists solely in-frame clones and lacks some. The profile covers some 200,000 clones, with just over 90% appearing a single time and around 1.1% taken by the ten largest. This CDR3 has 14 amino acids. Trimming shortened V by 4 bases and J by 0 bases, and 9 bases separated the two germline ends. Per the germline V gene, CDR1 is SEHNR and CDR2 is FQNEAQ (reference sequence). This clone has only one observation. The rearrangement uses TRBV7-9 and TRBJ1-1, with D uncertain. The sequenced sample consisted of PBMCs. This TCR was sampled from a woman aged 18-30 years in good health and CMV-seronegative. CDR3 protein: CASSSGGMNTEAFF. The CDR3 DNA reads TGTGCCAGCAGCTCAGGAGGCATGAACACTGAAGCTTTCTTT.